This T cell receptor (beta chain) originates from a study of T cell responses to AZD1222 COVID-19 vaccine. Study-level results: Sampling that yielded the repertoires occurred only after the peak T cell response.

As regards this clone: Its antigen is not known.

This table comes from immunoSEQ multiplex PCR, and its TCRdb copy is limited to in-frame clones, with some not included. The repertoire holds 82,000 or so clones, more than 90% seen once, with about 5.2% in the top ten. The clonotype was recovered from an adult in good health. The sequences come from peripheral blood, collected on day 0 of AZD1222 vaccination.

This CDR3 reads CASWGGLGNEQFF. The CDR3 nucleotides are TGTGCCAGCTGGGGGGGGTTGGGCAATGAGCAGTTCTTC. The chain links TRBV6-5 to TRBJ2-1; 7 bases are a match to TRBD2. This CDR3 spans 13 amino acids. Germline CDR1 is MNHEY and CDR2 is SVGAGI. Trimming removed 8 bases from V and 6 bases from J; junction bases left unmatched: 7.